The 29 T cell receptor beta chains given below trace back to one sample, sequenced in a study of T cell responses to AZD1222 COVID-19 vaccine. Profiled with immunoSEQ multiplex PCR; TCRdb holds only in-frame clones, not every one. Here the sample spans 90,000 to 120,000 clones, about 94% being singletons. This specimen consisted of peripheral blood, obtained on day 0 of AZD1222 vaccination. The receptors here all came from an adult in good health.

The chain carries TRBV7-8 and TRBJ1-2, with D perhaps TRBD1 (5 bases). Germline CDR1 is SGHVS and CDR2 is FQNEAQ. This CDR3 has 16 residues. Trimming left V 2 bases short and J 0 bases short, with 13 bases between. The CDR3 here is CASSLSGEGTNYGYTF. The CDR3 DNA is TGTGCCAGCAGCTTATCCGGGGAGGGGACTAACTATGGCTACACCTTC.

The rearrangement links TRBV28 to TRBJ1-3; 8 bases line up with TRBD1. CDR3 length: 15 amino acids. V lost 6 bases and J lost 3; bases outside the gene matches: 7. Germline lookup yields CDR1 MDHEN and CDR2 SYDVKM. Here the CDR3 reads CASSDRGFGGNTIYF. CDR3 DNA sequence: TGTGCCAGCAGCGACAGGGGTTTCGGTGGAAACACCATATATTTT. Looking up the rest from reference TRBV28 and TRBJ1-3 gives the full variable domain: DVKVTQSSRYLVKRTGEKVFLECVQDMDHENMFWYRQDPGLGLRLIYFSYDVKMKEKGDIPEGYSVSREKKERFSLILESASTNQTSMYLCASSDRGFGGNTIYFGEGSWLTVV.

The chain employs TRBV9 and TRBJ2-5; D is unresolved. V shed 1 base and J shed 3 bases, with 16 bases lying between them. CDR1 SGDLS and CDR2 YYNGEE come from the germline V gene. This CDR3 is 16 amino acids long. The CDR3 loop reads CASSVRLTDGEETQYF. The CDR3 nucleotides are TGTGCCAGCAGCGTAAGGCTTACCGATGGGGAAGAGACCCAGTACTTC.

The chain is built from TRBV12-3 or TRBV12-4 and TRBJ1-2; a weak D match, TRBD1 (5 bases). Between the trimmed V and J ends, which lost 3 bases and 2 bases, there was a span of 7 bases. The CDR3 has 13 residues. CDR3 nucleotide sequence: TGTGCCAGCAGTTTGACAGACAACTATGGCTACACCTTC. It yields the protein CASSLTDNYGYTF.

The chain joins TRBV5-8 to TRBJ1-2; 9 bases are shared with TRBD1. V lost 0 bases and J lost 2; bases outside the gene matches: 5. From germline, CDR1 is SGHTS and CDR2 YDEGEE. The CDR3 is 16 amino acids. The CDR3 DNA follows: TGTGCCAGCAGCTTGGAGGGACAGGGAGAAAACTATGGCTACACCTTC. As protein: CASSLEGQGENYGYTF.

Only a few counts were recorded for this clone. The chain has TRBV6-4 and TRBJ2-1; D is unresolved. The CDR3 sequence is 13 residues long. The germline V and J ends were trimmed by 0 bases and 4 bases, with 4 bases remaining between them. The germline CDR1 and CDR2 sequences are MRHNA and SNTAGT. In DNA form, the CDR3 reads TGTGCCAGCAGTGACTCGGAGTACAATGAGCAGTTCTTC. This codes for CASSDSEYNEQFF.

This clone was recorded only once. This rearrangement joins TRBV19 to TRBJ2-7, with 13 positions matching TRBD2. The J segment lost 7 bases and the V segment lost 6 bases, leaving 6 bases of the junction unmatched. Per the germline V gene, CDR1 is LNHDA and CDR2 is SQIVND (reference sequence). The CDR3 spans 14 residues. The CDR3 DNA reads TGTGCCAGTAGACACGCGGGACTAGCGGGGGAGCAGTACTTC. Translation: CASRHAGLAGEQYF.

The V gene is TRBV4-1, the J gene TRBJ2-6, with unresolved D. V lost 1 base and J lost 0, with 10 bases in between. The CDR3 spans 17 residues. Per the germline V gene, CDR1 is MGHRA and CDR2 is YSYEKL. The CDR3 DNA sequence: TGCGCCAGCAGCCAAGGGCCAACAAGCTCTGGGGCCAACGTCCTGACTTTC. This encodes CASSQGPTSSGANVLTF.

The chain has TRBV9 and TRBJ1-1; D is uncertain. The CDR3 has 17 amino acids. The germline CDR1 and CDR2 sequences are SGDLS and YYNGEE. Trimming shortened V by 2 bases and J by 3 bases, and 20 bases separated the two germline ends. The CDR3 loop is CASSVAGKGGEDTEAFF. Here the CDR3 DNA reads TGTGCCAGCAGCGTCGCGGGGAAGGGTGGGGAAGACACTGAAGCTTTCTTT. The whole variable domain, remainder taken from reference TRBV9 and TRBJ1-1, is DSGVTQTPKHLITATGQRVTLRCSPRSGDLSVYWYQQSLDQGLQFLIQYYNGEERAKGNILERFSAQQFPDLHSELNLSSLELGDSALYFCASSVAGKGGEDTEAFFGQGTRLTVV.

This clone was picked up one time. In nucleotides, the CDR3 is TGTGCCAGCAGCCCGGGGAGCGGGAGGTATTGGCATGAGCAGTTCTTC. The encoded protein is CASSPGSGRYWHEQFF. The chain employs TRBV7-2 and TRBJ2-1; 9 bases are a match to TRBD2. With V trimmed by 5 bases and J by 8 bases, 13 bases remained unmatched. Per germline, CDR1 SGHTA and CDR2 FQGNSA. This CDR3 is 16 amino acids long. Filled out from reference TRBV7-2 and TRBJ2-1, the complete variable domain reads GAGVSQSPSNKVTEKGKDVELRCDPISGHTALYWYRQSLGQGLEFLIYFQGNSAPDKSGLPSDRFSAERTGGSVSTLTIQRTQQEDSAVYLCASSPGSGRYWHEQFFGPGTRLTVL.

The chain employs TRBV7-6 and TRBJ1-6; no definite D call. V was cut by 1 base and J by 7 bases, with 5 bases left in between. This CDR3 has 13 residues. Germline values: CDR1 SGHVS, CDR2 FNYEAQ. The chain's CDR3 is CASSLGWNSPLHF. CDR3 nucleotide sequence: TGTGCCAGCAGCTTAGGGTGGAATTCACCCCTCCACTTT.

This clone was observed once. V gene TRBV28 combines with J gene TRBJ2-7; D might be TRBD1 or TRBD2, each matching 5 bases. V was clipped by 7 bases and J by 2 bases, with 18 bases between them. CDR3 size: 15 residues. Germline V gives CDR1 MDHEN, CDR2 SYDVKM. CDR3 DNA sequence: TGTGCCAGCACCCCGGGACCGAGACATCCCTACGAGCAGTACTTC. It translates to CASTPGPRHPYEQYF.

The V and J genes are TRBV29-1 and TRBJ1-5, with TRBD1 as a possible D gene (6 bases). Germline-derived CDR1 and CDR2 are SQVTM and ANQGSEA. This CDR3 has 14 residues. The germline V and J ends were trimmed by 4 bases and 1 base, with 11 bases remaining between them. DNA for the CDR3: TGCAGCGTTGGTCTAACAGGGAGCAATCAGCCCCAGCATTTT. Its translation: CSVGLTGSNQPQHF.

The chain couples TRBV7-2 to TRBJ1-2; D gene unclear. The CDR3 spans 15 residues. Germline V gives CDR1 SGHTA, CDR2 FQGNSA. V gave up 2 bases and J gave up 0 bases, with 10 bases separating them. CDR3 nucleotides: TGTGCCAGCAGCTTAAGGCCAGAACCTAACTATGGCTACACCTTC. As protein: CASSLRPEPNYGYTF.

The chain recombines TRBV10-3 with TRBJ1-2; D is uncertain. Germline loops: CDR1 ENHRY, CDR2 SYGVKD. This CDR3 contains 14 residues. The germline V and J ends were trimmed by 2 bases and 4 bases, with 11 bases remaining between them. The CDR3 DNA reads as TGTGCCATCAGTGAGGGCAGCCCCAGCTATGGCTACACCTTC. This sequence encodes CAISEGSPSYGYTF.

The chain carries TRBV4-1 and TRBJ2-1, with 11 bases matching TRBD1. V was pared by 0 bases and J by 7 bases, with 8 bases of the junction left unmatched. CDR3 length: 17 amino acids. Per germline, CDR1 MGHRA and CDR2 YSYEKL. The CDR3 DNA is TGCGCCAGCAGCCAAGATGGGGACAGGGGGGGAAGGAATGAGCAGTTCTTC. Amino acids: CASSQDGDRGGRNEQFF.

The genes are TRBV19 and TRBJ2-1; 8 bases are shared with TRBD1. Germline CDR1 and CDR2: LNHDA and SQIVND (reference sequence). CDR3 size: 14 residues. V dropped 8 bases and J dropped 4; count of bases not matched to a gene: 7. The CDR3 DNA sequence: TGTGCCAGTGGCCGGACAGGGCAATACAATGAGCAGTTCTTC. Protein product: CASGRTGQYNEQFF. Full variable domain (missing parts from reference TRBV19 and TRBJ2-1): DGGITQSPKYLFRKEGQNVTLSCEQNLNHDAMYWYRQDPGQGLRLIYYSQIVNDFQKGDIAEGYSVSREKKESFPLTVTSAQKNPTAFYLCASGRTGQYNEQFFGPGTRLTVL.

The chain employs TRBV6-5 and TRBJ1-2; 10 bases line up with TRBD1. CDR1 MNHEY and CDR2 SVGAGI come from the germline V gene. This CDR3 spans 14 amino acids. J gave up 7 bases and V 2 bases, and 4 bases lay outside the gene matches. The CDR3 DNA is TGTGCCAGCAGTTACCGACAGGGGGCGGGTGGCTACACCTTC. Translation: CASSYRQGAGGYTF.

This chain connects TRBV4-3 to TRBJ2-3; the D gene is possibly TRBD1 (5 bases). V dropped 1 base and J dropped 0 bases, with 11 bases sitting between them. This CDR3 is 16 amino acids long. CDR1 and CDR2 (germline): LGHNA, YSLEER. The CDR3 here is CASSQGTTPSTDTQYF. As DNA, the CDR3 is TGCGCCAGCAGCCAAGGGACAACTCCTAGCACAGATACGCAGTATTTT.

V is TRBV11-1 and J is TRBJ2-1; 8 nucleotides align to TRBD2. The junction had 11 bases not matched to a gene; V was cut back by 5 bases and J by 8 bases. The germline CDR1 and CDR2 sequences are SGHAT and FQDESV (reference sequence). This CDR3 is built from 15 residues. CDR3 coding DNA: TGTGCCAGCAGCAGCTCGGGACTAGGCGGAGATGAGCAGTTCTTC. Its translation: CASSSSGLGGDEQFF.

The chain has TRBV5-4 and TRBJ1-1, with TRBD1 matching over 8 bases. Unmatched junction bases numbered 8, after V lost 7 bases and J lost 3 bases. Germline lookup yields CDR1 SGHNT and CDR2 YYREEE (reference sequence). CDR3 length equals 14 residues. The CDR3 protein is CASRLQGAHTEAFF. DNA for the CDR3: TGTGCCAGCCGACTCCAGGGGGCCCACACTGAAGCTTTCTTT. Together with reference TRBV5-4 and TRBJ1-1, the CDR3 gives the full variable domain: ETGVTQSPTHLIKTRGQQVTLRCSSQSGHNTVSWYQQALGQGPQFIFQYYREEENGRGNFPPRFSGLQFPNYSSELNVNALELDDSALYLCASRLQGAHTEAFFGQGTRLTVV.

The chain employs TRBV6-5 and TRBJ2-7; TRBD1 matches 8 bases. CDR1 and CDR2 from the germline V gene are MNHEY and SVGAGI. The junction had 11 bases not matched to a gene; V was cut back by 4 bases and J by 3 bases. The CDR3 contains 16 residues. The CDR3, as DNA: TGTGCCAGCAGTTTGACCGGGACAGGACCCTACTACGAGCAGTACTTC. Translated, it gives CASSLTGTGPYYEQYF.

CDR3 loop: CAISEQGQGFSEAFF. The CDR3 DNA reads as TGTGCCATCAGTGAGCAGGGACAGGGGTTTTCTGAAGCTTTCTTT. The J gene is TRBJ1-1, the V gene TRBV10-3; 10 bases fit TRBD1. The V gene's germline CDR1 is ENHRY and CDR2 SYGVKD. Unmatched junction bases numbered 6, after V lost 2 bases and J lost 6 bases. This CDR3 region has 15 residues.

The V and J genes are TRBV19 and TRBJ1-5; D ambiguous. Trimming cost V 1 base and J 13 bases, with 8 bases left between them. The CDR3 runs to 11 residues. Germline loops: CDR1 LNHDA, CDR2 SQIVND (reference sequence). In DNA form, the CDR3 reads TGTGCCAGTAGTATAGGCCTGGAGCAGCATTTT. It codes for CASSIGLEQHF.

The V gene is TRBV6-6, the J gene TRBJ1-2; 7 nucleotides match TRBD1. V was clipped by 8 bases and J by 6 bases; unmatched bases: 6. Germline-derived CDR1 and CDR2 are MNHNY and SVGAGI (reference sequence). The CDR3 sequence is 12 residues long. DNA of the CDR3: TGTGCCAGCTCACCAACAGGGGATGGCTACACCTTC. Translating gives CASSPTGDGYTF.

The CDR3 loop reads CASSDRVGSTEAFF. CDR3 bases: TGTGCCAGCAGCGACAGGGTAGGGAGCACTGAAGCTTTCTTT. The chain joins TRBV7-2 to TRBJ1-1; 7 bases map to TRBD1. J gave up 4 bases and V 5 bases, and 7 bases lay outside the gene matches. Germline CDR1 is SGHTA and CDR2 is FQGNSA. The CDR3 spans 14 residues.

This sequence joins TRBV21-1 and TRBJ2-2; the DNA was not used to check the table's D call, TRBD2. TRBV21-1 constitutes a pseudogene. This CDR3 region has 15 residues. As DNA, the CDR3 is TGTGCCAGCAGCAACGAATCGGAGCTGCGGGGGGAGCTGTTTTTT. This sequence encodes CASSNESELRGELFF.

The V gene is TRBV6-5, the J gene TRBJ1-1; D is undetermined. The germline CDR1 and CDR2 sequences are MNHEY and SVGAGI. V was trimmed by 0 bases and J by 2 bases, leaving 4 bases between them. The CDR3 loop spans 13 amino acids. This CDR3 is CASSYSINTEAFF. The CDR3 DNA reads TGTGCCAGCAGTTACTCGATAAACACTGAAGCTTTCTTT.

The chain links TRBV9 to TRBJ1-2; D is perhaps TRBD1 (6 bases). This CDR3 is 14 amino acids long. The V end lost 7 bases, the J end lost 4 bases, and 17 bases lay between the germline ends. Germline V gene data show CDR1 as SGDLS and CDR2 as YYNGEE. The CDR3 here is CASPPGGRGYGYTF. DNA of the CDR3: TGTGCCAGCCCCCCTGGGGGGCGCGGCTATGGCTACACCTTC.